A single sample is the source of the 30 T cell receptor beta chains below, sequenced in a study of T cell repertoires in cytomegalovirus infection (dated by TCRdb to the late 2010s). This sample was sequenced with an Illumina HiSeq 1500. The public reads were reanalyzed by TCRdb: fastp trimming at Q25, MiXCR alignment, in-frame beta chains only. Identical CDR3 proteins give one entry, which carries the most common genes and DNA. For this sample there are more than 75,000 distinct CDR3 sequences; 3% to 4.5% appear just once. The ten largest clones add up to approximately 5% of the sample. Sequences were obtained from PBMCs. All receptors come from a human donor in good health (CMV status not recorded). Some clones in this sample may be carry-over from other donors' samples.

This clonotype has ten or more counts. The CDR3, as DNA: TGTGCCAGCAGCTACCGGGCCGCTAACTATGGCTACACCTTC. Its translation: CASSYRAANYGYTF. The V gene is TRBV7-2, the J gene TRBJ1-2; no reliable D call. The CDR3 runs to 14 residues. Germline V gene data show CDR1 as SGHTA and CDR2 as FQGNSA. Trimming took 4 bases from V and 0 from J, leaving 9 bases between them.

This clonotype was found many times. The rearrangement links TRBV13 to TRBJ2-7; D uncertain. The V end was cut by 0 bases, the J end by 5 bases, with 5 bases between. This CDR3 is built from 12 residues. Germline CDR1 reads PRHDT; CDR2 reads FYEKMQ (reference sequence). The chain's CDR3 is CASSLGLHEQYF. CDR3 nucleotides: TGTGCCAGCAGCTTAGGCCTGCACGAGCAGTACTTC.

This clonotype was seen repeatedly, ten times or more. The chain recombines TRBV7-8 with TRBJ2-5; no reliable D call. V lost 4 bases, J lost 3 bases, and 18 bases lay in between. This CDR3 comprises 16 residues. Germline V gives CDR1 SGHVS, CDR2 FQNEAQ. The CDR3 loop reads CASSSPPYDRKETQYF. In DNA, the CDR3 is TGTGCCAGCAGCTCCCCACCGTATGATAGAAAAGAGACCCAGTACTTC.

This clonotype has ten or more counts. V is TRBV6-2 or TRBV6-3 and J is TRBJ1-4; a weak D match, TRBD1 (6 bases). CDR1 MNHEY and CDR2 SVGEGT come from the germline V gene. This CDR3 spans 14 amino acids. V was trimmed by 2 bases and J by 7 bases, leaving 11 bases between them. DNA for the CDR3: TGTGCCAGCAGTTACATCCGACAGGCTGAAAAACTGTTTTTT. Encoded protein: CASSYIRQAEKLFF.

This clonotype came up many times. The CDR3, as DNA: TGTGCCAGCAGCCTTAGCGGGGGGGCTTTTAGCACAGATACGCAGTATTTT. It specifies CASSLSGGAFSTDTQYF. V is TRBV11-2 and J is TRBJ2-3; 11 bases agree with TRBD2. Germline V gene lookup returns CDR1 SGHAT and CDR2 FQNNGV. J was trimmed by 0 bases and V by 5 bases; bases with no gene match: 7. This CDR3 is built from 17 residues.

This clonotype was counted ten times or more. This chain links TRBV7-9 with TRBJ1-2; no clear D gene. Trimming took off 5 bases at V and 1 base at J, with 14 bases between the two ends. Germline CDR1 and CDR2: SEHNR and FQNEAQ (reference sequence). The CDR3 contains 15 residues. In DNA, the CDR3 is TGTGCCAGCAGCATGCCAGCGGCTAGTAACTATGGCTACACCTTC. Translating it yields CASSMPAASNYGYTF.

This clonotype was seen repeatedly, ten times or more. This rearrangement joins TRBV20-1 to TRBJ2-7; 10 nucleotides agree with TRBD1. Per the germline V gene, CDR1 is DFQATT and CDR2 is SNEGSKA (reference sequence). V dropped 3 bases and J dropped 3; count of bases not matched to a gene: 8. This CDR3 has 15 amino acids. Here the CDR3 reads CSARTPGQGNYEQYF. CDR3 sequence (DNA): TGCAGTGCTAGGACGCCGGGACAGGGGAACTACGAGCAGTACTTC.

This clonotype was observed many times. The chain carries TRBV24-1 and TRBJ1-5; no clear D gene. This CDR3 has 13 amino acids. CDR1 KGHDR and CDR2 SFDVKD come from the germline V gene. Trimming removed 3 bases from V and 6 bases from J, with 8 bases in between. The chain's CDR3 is CATSDVGGQPQHF. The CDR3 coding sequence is TGTGCCACCAGTGATGTGGGAGGTCAGCCCCAGCATTTT.

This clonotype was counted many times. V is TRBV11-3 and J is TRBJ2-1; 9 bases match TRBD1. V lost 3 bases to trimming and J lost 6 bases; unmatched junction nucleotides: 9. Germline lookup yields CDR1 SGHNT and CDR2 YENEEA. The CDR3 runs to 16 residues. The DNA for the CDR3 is TGTGCCAGCAGCTTCGCCGGGACAGGGCCCCTCAATGAGCAGTTCTTC. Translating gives CASSFAGTGPLNEQFF.

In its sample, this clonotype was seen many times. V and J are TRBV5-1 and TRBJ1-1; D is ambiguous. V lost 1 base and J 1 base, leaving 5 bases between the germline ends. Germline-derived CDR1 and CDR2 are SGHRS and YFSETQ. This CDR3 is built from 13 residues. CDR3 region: CASSLSANTEAFF. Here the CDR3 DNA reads TGCGCCAGCAGCTTGTCGGCGAACACTGAAGCTTTCTTT. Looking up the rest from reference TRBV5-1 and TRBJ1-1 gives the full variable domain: KAGVTQTPRYLIKTRGQQVTLSCSPISGHRSVSWYQQTPGQGLQFLFEYFSETQRNKGNFPGRFSGRQFSNSRSEMNVSTLELGDSALYLCASSLSANTEAFFGQGTRLTVV.

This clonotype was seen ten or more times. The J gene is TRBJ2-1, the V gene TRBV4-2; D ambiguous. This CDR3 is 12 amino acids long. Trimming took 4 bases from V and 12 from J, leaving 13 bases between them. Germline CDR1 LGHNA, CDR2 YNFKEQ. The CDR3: CASSRGGAAQFF. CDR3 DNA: TGTGCCAGCAGCCGCGGCGGCGCCGCGCAGTTCTTC.

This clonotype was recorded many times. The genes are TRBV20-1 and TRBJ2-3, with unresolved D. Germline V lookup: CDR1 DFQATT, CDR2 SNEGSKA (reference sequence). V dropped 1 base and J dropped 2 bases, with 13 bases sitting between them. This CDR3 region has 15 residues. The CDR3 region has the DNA TGCAGTGCTAGAGGCCCCAAGGGAATCACAGATACGCAGTATTTT. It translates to CSARGPKGITDTQYF.

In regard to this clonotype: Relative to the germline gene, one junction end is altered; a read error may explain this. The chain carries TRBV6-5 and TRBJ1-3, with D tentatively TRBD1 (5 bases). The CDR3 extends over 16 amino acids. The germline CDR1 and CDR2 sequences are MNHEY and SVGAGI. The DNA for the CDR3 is TGTGCCAGCAGTTTGCAGGGAACTCTCTCTAGAAACACCATATATTTT. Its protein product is CASSLQGTLSRNTIYF.

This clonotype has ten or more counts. The CDR3 nucleotides are TGTGCCAGCAGCTTAGTTTTCGGCACCCCCACCGATACGCAGTATTTT. Its protein product is CASSLVFGTPTDTQYF. V usage is TRBV7-6 and J usage is TRBJ2-3, with D unresolved. Germline V lookup: CDR1 SGHVS, CDR2 FNYEAQ. CDR3 size: 16 residues. Trimming took 1 base from V and 6 from J, leaving 17 bases between them.

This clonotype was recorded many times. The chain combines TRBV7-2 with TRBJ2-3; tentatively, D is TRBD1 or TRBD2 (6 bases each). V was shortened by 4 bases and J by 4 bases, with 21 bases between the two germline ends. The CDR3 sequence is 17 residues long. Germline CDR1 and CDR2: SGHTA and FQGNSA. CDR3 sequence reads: CASSSGASGSGADTQYF. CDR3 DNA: TGTGCCAGCAGCTCGGGGGCCAGTGGGTCCGGAGCAGATACGCAGTATTTT.

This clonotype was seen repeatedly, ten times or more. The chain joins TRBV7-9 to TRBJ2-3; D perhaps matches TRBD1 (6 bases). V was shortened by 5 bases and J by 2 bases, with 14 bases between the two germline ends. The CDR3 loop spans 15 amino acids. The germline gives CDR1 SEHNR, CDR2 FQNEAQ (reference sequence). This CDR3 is CASSVTGALTDTQYF. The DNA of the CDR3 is TGTGCCAGCAGCGTGACAGGAGCCCTCACAGATACGCAGTATTTT.

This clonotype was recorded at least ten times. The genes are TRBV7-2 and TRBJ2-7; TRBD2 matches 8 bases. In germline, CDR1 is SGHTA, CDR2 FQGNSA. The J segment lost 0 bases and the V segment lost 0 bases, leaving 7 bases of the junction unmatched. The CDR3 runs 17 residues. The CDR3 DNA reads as TGTGCCAGCAGCTTAGCCGGCGGGGGGACCACCTCCTACGAGCAGTACTTC. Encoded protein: CASSLAGGGTTSYEQYF.

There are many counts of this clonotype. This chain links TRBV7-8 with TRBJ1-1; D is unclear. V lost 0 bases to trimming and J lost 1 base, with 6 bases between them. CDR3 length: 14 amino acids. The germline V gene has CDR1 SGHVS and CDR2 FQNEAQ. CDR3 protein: CASSLAKPNTEAFF. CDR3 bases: TGTGCCAGCAGCTTAGCCAAACCGAACACTGAAGCTTTCTTT.

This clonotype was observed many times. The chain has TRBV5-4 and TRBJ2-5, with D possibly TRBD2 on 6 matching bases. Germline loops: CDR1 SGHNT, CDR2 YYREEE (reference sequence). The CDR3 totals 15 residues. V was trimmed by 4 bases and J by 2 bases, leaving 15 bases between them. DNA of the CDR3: TGTGCCAGCAGCCTAGGACTACATCAACAAGAGACCCAGTACTTC. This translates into CASSLGLHQQETQYF.

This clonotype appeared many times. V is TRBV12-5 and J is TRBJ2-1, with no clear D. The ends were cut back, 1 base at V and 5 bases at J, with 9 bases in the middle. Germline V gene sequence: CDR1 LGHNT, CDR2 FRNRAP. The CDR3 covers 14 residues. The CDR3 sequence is CASGLGQIDNEQFF. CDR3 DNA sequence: TGTGCTAGTGGTTTGGGGCAGATAGACAATGAGCAGTTCTTC.

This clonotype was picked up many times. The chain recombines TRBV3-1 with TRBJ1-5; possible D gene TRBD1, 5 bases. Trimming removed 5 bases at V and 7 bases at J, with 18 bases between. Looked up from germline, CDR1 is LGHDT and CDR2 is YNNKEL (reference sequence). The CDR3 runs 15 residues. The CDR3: CASSSRRDGGQPQHF. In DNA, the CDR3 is TGTGCCAGCAGCTCAAGGAGGGACGGAGGACAGCCCCAGCATTTT.

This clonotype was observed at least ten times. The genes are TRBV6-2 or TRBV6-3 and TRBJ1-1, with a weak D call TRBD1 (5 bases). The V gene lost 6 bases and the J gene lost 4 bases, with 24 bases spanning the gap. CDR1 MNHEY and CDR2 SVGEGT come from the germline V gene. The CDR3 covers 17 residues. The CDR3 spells CASRTQGRASTSTEAFF. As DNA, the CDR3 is TGTGCCAGCAGAACCCAGGGTCGCGCAAGTACGTCCACTGAAGCTTTCTTT.

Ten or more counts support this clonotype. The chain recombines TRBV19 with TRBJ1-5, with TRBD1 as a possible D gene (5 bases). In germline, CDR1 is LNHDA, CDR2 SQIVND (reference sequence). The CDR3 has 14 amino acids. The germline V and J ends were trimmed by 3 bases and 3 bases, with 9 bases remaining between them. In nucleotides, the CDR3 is TGTGCCAGTAGTATGTTGACAGACAATCAGCCCCAGCATTTT. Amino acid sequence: CASSMLTDNQPQHF.

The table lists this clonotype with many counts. The CDR3 reads CASSPPGRSYNSPLHF. For the CDR3, the DNA is TGTGCCAGCAGCCCGCCGGGGCGCTCCTATAATTCACCCCTCCACTTT. J is TRBJ1-6 and V is TRBV7-9, with D perhaps matching TRBD1 (5 bases). This CDR3 has 16 residues. Trimming stripped 5 bases from V and 0 bases from J, with 11 bases between. Germline lookup yields CDR1 SEHNR and CDR2 FQNEAQ (reference sequence).

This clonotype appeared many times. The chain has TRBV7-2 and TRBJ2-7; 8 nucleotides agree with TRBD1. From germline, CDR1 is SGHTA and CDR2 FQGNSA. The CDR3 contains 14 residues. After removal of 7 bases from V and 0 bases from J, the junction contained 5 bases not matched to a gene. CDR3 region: CASTRQGSSYEQYF. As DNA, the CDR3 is TGTGCCAGCACTAGACAGGGGTCCTCCTACGAGCAGTACTTC.

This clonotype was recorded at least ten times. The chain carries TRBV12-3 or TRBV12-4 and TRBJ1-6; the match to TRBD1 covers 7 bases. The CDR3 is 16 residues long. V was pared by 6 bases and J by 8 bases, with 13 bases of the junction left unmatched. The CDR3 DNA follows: TGTGCCAGCAGCCAAGGACAGGCTATCCTCCATTCACCCCTCCACTTT. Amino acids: CASSQGQAILHSPLHF.

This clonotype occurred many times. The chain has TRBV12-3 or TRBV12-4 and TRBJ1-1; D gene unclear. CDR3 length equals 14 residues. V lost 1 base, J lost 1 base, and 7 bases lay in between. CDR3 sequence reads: CASSLGQTNTEAFF. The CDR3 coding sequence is TGTGCCAGCAGTTTAGGGCAGACGAACACTGAAGCTTTCTTT.

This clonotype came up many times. In DNA, the CDR3 is TGTGCCAGCAGCACTCATCTGAACACTGAAGCTTTCTTT. Amino acids: CASSTHLNTEAFF. The V call is TRBV7-9, the J call TRBJ1-1; D is unclear. V lost 5 bases, J lost 0 bases, and 7 bases lay in between. This CDR3 spans 13 amino acids. The germline gives CDR1 SEHNR, CDR2 FQNEAQ (reference sequence).

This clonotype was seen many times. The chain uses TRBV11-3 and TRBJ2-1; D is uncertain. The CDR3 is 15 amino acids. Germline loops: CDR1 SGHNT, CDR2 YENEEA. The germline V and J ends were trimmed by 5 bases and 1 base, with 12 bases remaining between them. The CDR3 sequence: CASSPSLISYNEQFF. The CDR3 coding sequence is TGTGCCAGCAGCCCCTCGCTGATATCCTACAATGAGCAGTTCTTC.

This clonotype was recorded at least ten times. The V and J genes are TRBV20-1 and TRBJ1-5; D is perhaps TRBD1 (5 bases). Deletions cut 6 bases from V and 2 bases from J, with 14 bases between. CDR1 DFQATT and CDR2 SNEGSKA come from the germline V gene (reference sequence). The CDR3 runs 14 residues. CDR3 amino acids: CSALGRGGNQPQHF. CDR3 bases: TGCAGTGCCCTTGGAAGGGGCGGCAATCAGCCCCAGCATTTT.